This is a list of T cell receptor beta chains from one sample in a study of OX40 agonist ivuxolimab in advanced cancers. Profiled with immunoSEQ multiplex PCR; TCRdb holds only in-frame clones, not every one. Here the sample spans roughly 65,000 clones, around 90% being singletons. The material was CD4+ or CD8+ T cells sorted from blood, obtained in a trial of the OX40 agonist ivuxolimab. The receptors derive from an adult with an advanced solid tumor such as melanoma, head and neck, liver or kidney cancer. Both conserved end residues are part of each CDR3. Each record gives: clone size, D gene, J gene, CDR3 length, V gene, CDR3 protein, CDR3 DNA. D genes are given only for firm matches. Expanded clones are given a class, and other clones once, few, many or no size at all.

few | - | TRBJ2-7 | 15 | TRBV21-1 | CASSNLTGLAYEQYF | TGTGCCAGCAGCAACTTGACGGGACTAGCCTACGAGCAGTACTTC
medium-sized | - | TRBJ2-1 | 13 | TRBV2 | CASSYGLNNEQFF | TGTGCCAGCAGTTATGGACTGAACAATGAGCAGTTCTTC
- | TRBD1 | TRBJ2-5 | 15 | TRBV9 | CASSVGAGGEETQYF | TGTGCCAGCAGCGTAGGAGCAGGGGGCGAAGAGACCCAGTACTTC
- | - | TRBJ2-2 | 14 | TRBV19 | CASSNIRGTGELFF | TGTGCCAGTAGCAATATAAGGGGAACCGGGGAGCTGTTTTTT
- | TRBD2 | TRBJ2-1 | 15 | TRBV14 | CASSLGLVVDNEQFF | TGTGCCAGCAGCCTAGGACTAGTAGTTGATAATGAGCAGTTCTTC
- | TRBD1 | TRBJ1-5 | 17 | TRBV10-2 | CASSDPPGQGRGQPQHF | TGCGCCAGCAGTGATCCTCCGGGACAGGGAAGGGGTCAGCCCCAGCATTTT
- | TRBD1 | TRBJ2-7 | 15 | TRBV15 | CATRPDRGPPYEQYF | TGTGCCACCAGACCCGACAGGGGCCCTCCCTACGAGCAGTACTTC
- | - | TRBJ1-3 | 15 | TRBV5-1 | CASSLGVGSGNTIYF | TGCGCCAGCAGCTTGGGGGTCGGCTCTGGAAACACCATATATTTT
- | - | TRBJ1-5 | 14 | TRBV6-5 | CASSLQGWNQPQHF | TGTGCCAGCAGTCTGCAGGGGTGGAATCAGCCCCAGCATTTT
- | TRBD1 | TRBJ1-1 | 13 | TRBV9 | CASSIWTGGRAFF | TGTGCCAGCAGCATATGGACAGGGGGCAGAGCTTTCTTT
- | TRBD2 | TRBJ2-1 | 16 | TRBV11-2 | CASSSTSGSFYNEQFF | TGTGCCAGCAGCTCGACTAGCGGGAGTTTCTACAATGAGCAGTTCTTC
- | TRBD1 | TRBJ2-1 | 15 | TRBV18 | CASSKQGAPYNEQFF | TGTGCCAGCTCTAAACAGGGGGCCCCCTACAATGAGCAGTTCTTC
- | - | TRBJ2-7 | 14 | TRBV19 | CASKSPAGPGEQYF | TGTGCCAGTAAATCCCCTGCAGGGCCTGGCGAGCAGTACTTC
- | - | TRBJ2-3 | 16 | TRBV7-3 | CASSFSAGPGTDTQYF | TGTGCCAGCAGCTTTAGTGCAGGGCCTGGCACAGATACGCAGTATTTT
- | - | TRBJ2-3 | 13 | TRBV19 | CASRGVGTDTQYF | TGTGCCAGTAGGGGGGTCGGCACAGATACGCAGTATTTT
- | TRBD1 | TRBJ1-1 | 16 | TRBV19 | CASRDPRTGMNTEAFF | TGTGCCAGTAGGGACCCCAGGACAGGAATGAACACTGAAGCTTTCTTT
- | TRBD1 | TRBJ2-7 | 14 | TRBV6-6 | CASRETGKGDEQYF | TGTGCCAGCAGAGAGACAGGGAAGGGCGACGAGCAGTACTTC
few | TRBD2 | TRBJ2-1 | 13 | TRBV11-3 | CASSVSGKHEQFF | TGTGCCAGCAGCGTTAGCGGGAAACATGAGCAGTTCTTC
- | - | TRBJ2-7 | 15 | TRBV6-5 | CASSVYRDQAYEQYF | TGTGCCAGCAGTGTTTACCGGGACCAGGCCTACGAGCAGTACTTC
- | TRBD2 | TRBJ2-7 | 16 | TRBV18 | CASSRVSSGAAYEQYF | TGTGCCAGCTCACGGGTCTCTAGCGGGGCAGCCTACGAGCAGTACTTC
- | - | TRBJ2-5 | 13 | TRBV11-3 | CASSLGGRVALYF | TGTGCCAGCAGCTTAGGAGGTCGGGTGGCTCTGTACTTC
- | TRBD2 | TRBJ2-1 | 15 | TRBV28 | CASSGGAGAYNEQFF | TGTGCCAGCAGCGGGGGAGCGGGAGCATACAATGAGCAGTTCTTC
- | - | TRBJ2-7 | 14 | TRBV9 | CASSPGGMAYEQYF | TGTGCCAGCAGCCCCGGTGGGATGGCGTACGAGCAGTACTTC
- | - | TRBJ1-1 | 13 | TRBV5-6 | CASSPDPNTEAFF | TGTGCCAGCAGCCCGGACCCGAACACTGAAGCTTTCTTT
once | TRBD1 | TRBJ2-7 | 17 | TRBV28 | CASSSSTGGSAAYEQYF | TGTGCCAGCAGTTCGTCCACAGGGGGCTCAGCGGCATACGAGCAGTACTTC
- | - | TRBJ1-5 | 17 | TRBV19 | CASSIGVGGTSNQPQHF | TGTGCCAGTAGTATAGGGGTGGGAGGGACCAGCAATCAGCCCCAGCATTTT
few | - | TRBJ1-4 | 14 | TRBV28 | CASMGLMSNEKLFF | TGTGCCAGCATGGGACTGATGTCTAATGAAAAACTGTTTTTT